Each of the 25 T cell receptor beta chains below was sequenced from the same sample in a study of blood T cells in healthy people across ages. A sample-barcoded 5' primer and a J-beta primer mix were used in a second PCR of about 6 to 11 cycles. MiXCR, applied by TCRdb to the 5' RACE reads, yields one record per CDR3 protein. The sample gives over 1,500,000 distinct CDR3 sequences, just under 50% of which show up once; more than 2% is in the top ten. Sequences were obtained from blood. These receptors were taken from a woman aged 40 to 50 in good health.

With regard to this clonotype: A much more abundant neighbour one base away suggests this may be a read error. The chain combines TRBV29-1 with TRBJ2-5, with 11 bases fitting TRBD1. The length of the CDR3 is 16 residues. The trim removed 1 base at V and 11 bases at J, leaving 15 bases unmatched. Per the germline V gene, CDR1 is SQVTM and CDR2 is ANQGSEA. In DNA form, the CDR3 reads TGCAGCGTTGAAGCTGAAGGACAGGGGGCAGGGAATGAGCAGTACTTC. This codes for CSVEAEGQGAGNEQYF.

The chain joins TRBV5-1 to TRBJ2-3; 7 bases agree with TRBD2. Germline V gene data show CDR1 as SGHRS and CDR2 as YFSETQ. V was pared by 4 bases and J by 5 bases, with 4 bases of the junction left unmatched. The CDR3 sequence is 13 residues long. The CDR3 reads CASSRGDRDTQYF. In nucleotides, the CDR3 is TGCGCCAGCAGCCGGGGGGATAGAGATACGCAGTATTTT.

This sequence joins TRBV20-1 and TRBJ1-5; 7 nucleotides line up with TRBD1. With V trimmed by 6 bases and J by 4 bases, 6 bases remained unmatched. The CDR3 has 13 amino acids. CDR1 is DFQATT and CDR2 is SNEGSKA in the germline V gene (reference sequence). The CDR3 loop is CSARGQFNQPQHF. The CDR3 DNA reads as TGCAGTGCAAGGGGACAGTTTAATCAGCCCCAGCATTTT.

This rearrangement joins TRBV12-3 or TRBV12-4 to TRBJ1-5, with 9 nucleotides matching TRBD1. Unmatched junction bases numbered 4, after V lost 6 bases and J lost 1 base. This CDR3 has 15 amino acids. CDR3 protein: CASSKQGASNQPQHF. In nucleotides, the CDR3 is TGTGCCAGCAGCAAACAGGGGGCCAGCAATCAGCCCCAGCATTTT.

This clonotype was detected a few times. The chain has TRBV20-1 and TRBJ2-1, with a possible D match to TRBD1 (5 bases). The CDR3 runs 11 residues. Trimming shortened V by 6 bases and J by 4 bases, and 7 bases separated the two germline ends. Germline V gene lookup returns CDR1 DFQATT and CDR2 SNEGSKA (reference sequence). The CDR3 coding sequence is TGCAGTGCGGCAGGGTACAATGAGCAGTTCTTC. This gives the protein CSAAGYNEQFF.

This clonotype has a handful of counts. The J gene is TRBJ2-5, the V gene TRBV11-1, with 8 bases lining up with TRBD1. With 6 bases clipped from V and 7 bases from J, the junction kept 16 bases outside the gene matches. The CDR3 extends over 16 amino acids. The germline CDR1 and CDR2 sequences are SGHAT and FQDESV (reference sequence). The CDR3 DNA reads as TGTGCCAGCAGACCTACTCTGGACAGGGACCGGGGGACCCAGTACTTC. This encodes CASRPTLDRDRGTQYF.

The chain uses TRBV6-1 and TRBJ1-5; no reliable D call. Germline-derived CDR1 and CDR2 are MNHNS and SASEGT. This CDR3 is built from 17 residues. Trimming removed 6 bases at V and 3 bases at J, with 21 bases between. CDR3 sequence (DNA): TGTGCCAGCAGCCGAACGCCATTTTCCTCCTACAATCAGCCCCAGCATTTT. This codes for CASSRTPFSSYNQPQHF.

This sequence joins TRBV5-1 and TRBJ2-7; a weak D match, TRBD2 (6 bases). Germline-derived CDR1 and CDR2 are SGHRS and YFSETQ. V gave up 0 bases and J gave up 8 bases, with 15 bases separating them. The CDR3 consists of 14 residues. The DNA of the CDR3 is TGCGCCAGCAGCTTGGGAGCGGAGGGGCTCAAGCAGTACTTC. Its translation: CASSLGAEGLKQYF. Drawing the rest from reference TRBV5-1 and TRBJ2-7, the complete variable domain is KAGVTQTPRYLIKTRGQQVTLSCSPISGHRSVSWYQQTPGQGLQFLFEYFSETQRNKGNFPGRFSGRQFSNSRSEMNVSTLELGDSALYLCASSLGAEGLKQYFGPGTRLTVT.

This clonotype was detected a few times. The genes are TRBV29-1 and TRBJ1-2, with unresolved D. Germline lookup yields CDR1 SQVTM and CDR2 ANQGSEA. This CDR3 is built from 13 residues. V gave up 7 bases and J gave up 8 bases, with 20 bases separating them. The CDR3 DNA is TGCAGCGCCACTGCCCGGGGAAAAGGGGGCTACACCTTC. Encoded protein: CSATARGKGGYTF.

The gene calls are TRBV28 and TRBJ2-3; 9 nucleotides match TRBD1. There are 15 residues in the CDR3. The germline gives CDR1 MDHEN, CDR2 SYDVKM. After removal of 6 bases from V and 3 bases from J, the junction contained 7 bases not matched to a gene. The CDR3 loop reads CASRRATGGTDTQYF. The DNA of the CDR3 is TGTGCCAGCAGGCGTGCGACAGGGGGTACAGATACGCAGTATTTT.

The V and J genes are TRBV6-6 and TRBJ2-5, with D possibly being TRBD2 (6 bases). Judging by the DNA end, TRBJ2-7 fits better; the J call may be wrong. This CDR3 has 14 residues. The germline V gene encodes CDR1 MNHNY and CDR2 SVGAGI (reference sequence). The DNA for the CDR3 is TGTGCCAGCAATATCCGGGGACTCTTATACGAGCAGTACTTC. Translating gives CASNIRGLLYEQYF.

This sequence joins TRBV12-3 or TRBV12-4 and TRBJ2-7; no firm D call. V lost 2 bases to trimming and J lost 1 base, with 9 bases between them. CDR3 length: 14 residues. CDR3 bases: TGTGCCAGCAGTTTAAGTCGGTATTCCTACGAGCAGTACTTC. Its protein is CASSLSRYSYEQYF.

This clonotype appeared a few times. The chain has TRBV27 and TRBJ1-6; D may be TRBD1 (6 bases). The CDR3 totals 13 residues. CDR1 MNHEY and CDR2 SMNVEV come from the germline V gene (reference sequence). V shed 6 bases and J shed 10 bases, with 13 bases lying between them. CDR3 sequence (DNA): TGTGCCAGCAGCTTCAGGGGAAACTCACCCCTCCACTTT. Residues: CASSFRGNSPLHF.

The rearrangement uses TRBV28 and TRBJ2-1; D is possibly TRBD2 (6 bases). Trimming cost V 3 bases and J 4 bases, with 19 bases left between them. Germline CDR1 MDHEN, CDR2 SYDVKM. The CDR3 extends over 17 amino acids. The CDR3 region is CASSLTIWDWRYNEQFF. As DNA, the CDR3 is TGTGCCAGCAGTTTGACTATCTGGGACTGGCGGTACAATGAGCAGTTCTTC.

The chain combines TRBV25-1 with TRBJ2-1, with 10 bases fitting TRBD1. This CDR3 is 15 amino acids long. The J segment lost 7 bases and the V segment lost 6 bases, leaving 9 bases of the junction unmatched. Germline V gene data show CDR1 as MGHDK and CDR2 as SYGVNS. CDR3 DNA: TGTGCCAGCAGGCCTGGGACAGGGGTAGGGAATGAGCAGTTCTTC. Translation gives CASRPGTGVGNEQFF.

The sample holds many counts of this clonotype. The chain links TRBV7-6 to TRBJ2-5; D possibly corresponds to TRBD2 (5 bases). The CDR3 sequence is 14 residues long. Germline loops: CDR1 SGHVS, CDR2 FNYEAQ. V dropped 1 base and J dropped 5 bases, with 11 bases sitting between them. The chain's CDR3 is CASSLGSPGETQYF. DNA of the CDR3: TGTGCCAGCAGCTTAGGTAGTCCGGGGGAGACCCAGTACTTC. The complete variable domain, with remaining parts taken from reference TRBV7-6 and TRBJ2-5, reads GAGVSQSPRYKVTKRGQDVALRCDPISGHVSLYWYRQALGQGPEFLTYFNYEAQQDKSGLPNDRFSAERPEGSISTLTIQRTEQRDSAMYRCASSLGSPGETQYFGPGTRLLVL.

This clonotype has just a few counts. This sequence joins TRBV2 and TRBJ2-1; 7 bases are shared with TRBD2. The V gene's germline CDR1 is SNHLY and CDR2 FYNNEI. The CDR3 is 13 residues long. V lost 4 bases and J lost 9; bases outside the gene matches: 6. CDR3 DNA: TGTGCCAGCAGTGCCCGTGGCGGGAGTGAGCAGTTCTTC. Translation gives CASSARGGSEQFF.

The CDR3 region is CASSLMVQGIETQYF. In DNA form, the CDR3 reads TGCGCCAGCAGCTTGATGGTTCAGGGGATCGAGACCCAGTACTTC. The gene calls are TRBV5-1 and TRBJ2-5; possibly TRBD1 for D (6 bases). The CDR3 has 15 amino acids. Germline V CDR1 and CDR2: SGHRS, YFSETQ. Trimming pared 1 base from V and 5 bases from J, leaving 15 bases between.

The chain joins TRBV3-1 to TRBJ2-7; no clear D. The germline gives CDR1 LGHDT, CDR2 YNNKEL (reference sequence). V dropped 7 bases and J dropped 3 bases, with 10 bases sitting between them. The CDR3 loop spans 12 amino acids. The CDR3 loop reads CASTSLGYEQYF. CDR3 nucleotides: TGTGCCAGCACCTCTTTGGGCTACGAGCAGTACTTC.

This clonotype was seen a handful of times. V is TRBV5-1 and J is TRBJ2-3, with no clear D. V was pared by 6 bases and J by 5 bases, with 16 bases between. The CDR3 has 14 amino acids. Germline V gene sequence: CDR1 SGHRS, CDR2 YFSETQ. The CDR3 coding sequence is TGCGCCAGCAAGCTTCAGAGGCCCGAAGATACGCAGTATTTT. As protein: CASKLQRPEDTQYF.

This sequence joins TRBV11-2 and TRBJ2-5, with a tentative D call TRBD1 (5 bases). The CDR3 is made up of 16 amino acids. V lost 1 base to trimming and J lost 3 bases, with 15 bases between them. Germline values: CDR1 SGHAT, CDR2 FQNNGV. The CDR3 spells CASSLADSPPEETQYF. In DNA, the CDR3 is TGTGCCAGCAGCTTAGCTGACAGTCCACCTGAAGAGACCCAGTACTTC.

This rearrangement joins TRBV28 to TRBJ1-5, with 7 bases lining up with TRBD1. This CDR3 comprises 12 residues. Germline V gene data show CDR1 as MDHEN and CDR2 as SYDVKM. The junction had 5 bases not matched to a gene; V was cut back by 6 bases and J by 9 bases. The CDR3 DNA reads TGTGCCAGCAGGGACAGGATACGGCCCCAGCATTTT. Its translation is CASRDRIRPQHF.

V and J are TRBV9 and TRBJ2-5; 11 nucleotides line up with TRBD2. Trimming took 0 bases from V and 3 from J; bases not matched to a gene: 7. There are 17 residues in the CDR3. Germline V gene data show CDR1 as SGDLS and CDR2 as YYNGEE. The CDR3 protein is CASSVGMTSGEEETQYF. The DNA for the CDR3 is TGTGCCAGCAGCGTAGGGATGACTAGCGGGGAGGAAGAGACCCAGTACTTC. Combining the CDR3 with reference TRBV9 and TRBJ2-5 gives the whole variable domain DSGVTQTPKHLITATGQRVTLRCSPRSGDLSVYWYQQSLDQGLQFLIQYYNGEERAKGNILERFSAQQFPDLHSELNLSSLELGDSALYFCASSVGMTSGEEETQYFGPGTRLLVL.

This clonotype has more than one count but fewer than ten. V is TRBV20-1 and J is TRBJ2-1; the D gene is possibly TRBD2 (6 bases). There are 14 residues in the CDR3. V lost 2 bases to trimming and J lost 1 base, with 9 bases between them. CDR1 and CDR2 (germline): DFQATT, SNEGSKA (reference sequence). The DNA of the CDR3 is TGCAGTGCTAGACCGACTAGTTCCTACAATGAGCAGTTCTTC. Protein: CSARPTSSYNEQFF.

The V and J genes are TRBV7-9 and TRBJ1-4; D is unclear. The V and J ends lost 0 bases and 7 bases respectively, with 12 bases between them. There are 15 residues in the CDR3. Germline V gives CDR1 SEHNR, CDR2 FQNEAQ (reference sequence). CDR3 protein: CASSLAVDGGEKLFF. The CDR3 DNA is TGTGCCAGCAGCTTAGCCGTGGACGGCGGTGAAAAACTGTTTTTT.